The present T cell receptor beta chain was sequenced within a study of CD8 T cells in ankylosing spondylitis. This clonotype was observed at least ten times. TCRdb itself ran the 5' RACE reads through MiXCR, one entry per CDR3 protein. The profile shows about 160,000 distinct CDR3 sequences, around 17% of them singletons. V was clipped by 5 bases and J by 1 base, with 18 bases between them. CDR1 is LNHDA and CDR2 is SQIVND in the germline V gene (reference sequence). The CDR3 length is 16 residues. The sequenced sample was blood, either unsorted or a sorted T cell fraction (not recorded which). The source is a male donor with ankylosing spondylitis or in good health (not recorded which). The chain joins TRBV19 to TRBJ2-7; possible D gene TRBD2, 5 bases. The CDR3 DNA is TGTGCCAGTAGTGCAGAACCGCGGGTTGCTTCCTACGAGCAGTACTTC. This translates into CASSAEPRVASYEQYF.